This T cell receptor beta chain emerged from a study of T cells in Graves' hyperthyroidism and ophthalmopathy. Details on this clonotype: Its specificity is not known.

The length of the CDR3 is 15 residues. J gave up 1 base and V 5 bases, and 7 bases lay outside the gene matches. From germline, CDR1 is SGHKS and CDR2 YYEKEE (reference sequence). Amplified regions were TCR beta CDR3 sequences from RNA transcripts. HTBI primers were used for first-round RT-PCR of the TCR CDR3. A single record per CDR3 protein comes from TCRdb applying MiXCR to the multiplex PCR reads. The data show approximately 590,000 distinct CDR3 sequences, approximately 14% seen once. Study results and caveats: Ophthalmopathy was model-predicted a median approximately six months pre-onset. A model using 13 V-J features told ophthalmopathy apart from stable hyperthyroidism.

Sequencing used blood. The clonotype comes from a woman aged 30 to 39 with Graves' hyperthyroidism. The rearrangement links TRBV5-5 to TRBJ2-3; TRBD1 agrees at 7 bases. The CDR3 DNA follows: TGTGCCAGCAGGACCTTAGGGGGCGGCACAGATACGCAGTATTTT. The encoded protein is CASRTLGGGTDTQYF.